This record concerns one TCR beta chain sequence. Antigen unknown. UMI-tagged TRB cDNA libraries were built via 5' RACE. TCRdb derives one entry per CDR3 protein from the 5' RACE reads, leaving out DNA. The sample shows some 140,000 distinct CDR3 sequences, and around 0.5% sits with its ten largest clones. This sample is drawn from a study of CXCR3-negative and CXCR3-positive naive CD8 T cells. Overall study: Every library held about 1.5 +/- 0.3 million TRB reads, and the total came to 130 million to 150 million.

Notes on the study in general: Comparison of naive subsets found surface CD5 to be comparable, and TCR strength was inferred on the basis of TRB CDR3 properties. TRBV-TRBJ usage was similar across naive CXCR3 subsets but distinct in memory cells. More hydrophobic TRB CDR3s were found in CXCR3-positive naive cells than in CXCR3-negative naive cells.

The naive CD8+ gate required CD45RO-CCR7+CD27+CD95- phenotype. CDR1 SGHRS and CDR2 YFSETQ come from the germline V gene. This CDR3 has 15 amino acids. This clonotype was sampled from a human donor in good health. Some clones in this sample may be carry-over from other donors' samples. The rearrangement uses TRBV5-1 and TRBJ2-7; TCRdb gives TRBD1 as the D gene, but with no DNA this cannot be confirmed. The sample comprised naive CXCR3+ CD8+ T cells from blood. Subset in this sample: CD45RO-CCR7+CD27+CD95- naive CD8+ T cells expressing CXCR3 (TNR3+). The chain's CDR3 is CASSPLGRMFDEQYF. The complete variable domain, with remaining parts taken from reference TRBV5-1 and TRBJ2-7, reads KAGVTQTPRYLIKTRGQQVTLSCSPISGHRSVSWYQQTPGQGLQFLFEYFSETQRNKGNFPGRFSGRQFSNSRSEMNVSTLELGDSALYLCASSPLGRMFDEQYFGPGTRLTVT.